Sequencing of this T cell receptor (beta chain) was carried out in a study of T cell responses to AZD1222 COVID-19 vaccine. General study findings and limits: Mostly white British, mostly female donors; authors suggested clonal diversity may be underestimated. Elevations in Spike-specific TCR breadth and depth followed administration of two AZD1222 doses. At baseline, just six or seven AZD1222 recipients tested seropositive.

With regard to this clone: Its antigen remains unidentified.

This CDR3 is 18 amino acids long. Germline-derived CDR1 and CDR2 are SGHRS and YFSETQ. After removal of 0 bases from V and 2 bases from J, the junction contained 13 bases not matched to a gene. TCRdb keeps only in-frame clones here, not all; method: immunoSEQ multiplex PCR. The sample consists of more than 85,000 clones, 85% to 90% of them appearing once. Sample: peripheral blood, taken on day 0 of AZD1222 vaccination. The chain couples TRBV5-1 to TRBJ2-7; 8 bases map to TRBD1. This TCR was sampled from an adult in good health. The CDR3 sequence: CASSLALGYGTGAYEQYF. The CDR3 DNA reads TGCGCCAGCAGCTTGGCTCTGGGTTACGGGACAGGAGCCTACGAGCAGTACTTC.